This T cell receptor (beta chain) was identified during a study of naive and memory T cell subsets. CDR3 length: 14 residues. Trimming took off 3 bases at V and 10 bases at J, with 18 bases between the two ends. Germline lookup yields CDR1 SGHRS and CDR2 YFSETQ. Amplification of ligated cDNA took four PCR rounds with SP2 and nested alpha and beta constant primers. For blood and skin samples, reverse transcription used TCR alpha and beta constant primers. Via MiXCR, TCRdb re-called the 5' RACE reads, giving one row per CDR3 protein. The repertoire holds roughly 30,000 distinct CDR3 sequences, approximately 15% seen once, with 2.6% in the top ten. An oligonucleotide containing a UMI was ligated to the 3' end of TCR cDNA.

The clonotype originates from a female donor in good health. The V and J genes are TRBV5-1 and TRBJ2-3, with TRBD2 as a possible D gene (5 bases). CDR3 residues: CASSSLASDAAQYF. CDR3 DNA sequence: TGCGCCAGCAGCTCCTTAGCGTCTGACGCGGCGCAGTATTTT.